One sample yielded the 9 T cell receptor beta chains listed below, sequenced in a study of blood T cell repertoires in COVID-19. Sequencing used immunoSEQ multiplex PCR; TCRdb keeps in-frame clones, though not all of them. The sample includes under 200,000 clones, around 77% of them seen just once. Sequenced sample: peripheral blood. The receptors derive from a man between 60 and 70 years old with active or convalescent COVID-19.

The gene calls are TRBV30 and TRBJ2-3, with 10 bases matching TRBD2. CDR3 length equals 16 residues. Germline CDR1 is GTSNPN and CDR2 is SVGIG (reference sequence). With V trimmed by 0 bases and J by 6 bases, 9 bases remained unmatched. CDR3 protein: CAWSVGTSEVADTQYF. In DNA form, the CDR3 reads TGTGCCTGGAGTGTCGGGACTAGCGAGGTGGCGGATACGCAGTATTTT.

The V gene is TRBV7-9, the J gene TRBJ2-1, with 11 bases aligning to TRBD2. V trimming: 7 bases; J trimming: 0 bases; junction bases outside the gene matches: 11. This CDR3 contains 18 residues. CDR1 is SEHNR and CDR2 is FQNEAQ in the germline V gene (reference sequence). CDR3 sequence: CASNPGLAARSSYNEQFF. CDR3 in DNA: TGTGCCAGCAACCCGGGACTAGCGGCCCGGAGCTCCTACAATGAGCAGTTCTTC. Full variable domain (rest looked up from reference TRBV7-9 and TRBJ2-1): DTGVSQNPRHKITKRGQNVTFRCDPISEHNRLYWYRQTLGQGPEFLTYFQNEAQLEKSRLLSDRFSAERPKGSFSTLEIQRTEQGDSAMYLCASNPGLAARSSYNEQFFGPGTRLTVL.

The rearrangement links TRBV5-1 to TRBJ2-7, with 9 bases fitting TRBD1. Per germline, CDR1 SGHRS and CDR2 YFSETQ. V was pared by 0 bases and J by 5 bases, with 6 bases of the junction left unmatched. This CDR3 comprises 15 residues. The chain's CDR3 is CASSLAGTGTNEQYF. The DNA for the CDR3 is TGCGCCAGCAGCTTGGCCGGGACAGGGACTAACGAGCAGTACTTC.

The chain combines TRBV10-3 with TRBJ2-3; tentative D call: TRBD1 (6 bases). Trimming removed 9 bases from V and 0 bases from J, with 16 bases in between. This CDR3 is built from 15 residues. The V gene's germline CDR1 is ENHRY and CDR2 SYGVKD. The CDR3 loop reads CAIRQERTSTDTQYF. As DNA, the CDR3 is TGTGCCATACGACAGGAGAGAACTAGCACAGATACGCAGTATTTT.

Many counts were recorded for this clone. The CDR3 DNA sequence: TGTGCCAGCAGTTTAAACAACCTAGCGAGGGATGAGCAGTTCTTC. It yields the protein CASSLNNLARDEQFF. The chain links TRBV27 to TRBJ2-1, with D tentatively TRBD2 (6 bases). Germline CDR1 and CDR2: MNHEY and SMNVEV (reference sequence). CDR3 size: 15 residues. V lost 2 bases and J lost 8, with 16 bases in between.

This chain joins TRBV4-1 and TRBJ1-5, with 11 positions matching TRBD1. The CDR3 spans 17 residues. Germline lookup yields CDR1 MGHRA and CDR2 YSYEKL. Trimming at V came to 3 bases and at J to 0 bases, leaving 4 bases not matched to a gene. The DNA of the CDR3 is TGCGCCAGCAGCCAGGGACAGGGGGAGGTTAGCAATCAGCCCCAGCATTTT. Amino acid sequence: CASSQGQGEVSNQPQHF.

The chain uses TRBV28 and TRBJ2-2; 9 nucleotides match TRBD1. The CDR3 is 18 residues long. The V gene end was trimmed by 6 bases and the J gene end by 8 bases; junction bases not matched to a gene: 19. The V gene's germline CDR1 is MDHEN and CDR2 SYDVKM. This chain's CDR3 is CASRPHRGTGLFLGELFF. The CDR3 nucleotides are TGTGCCAGCAGACCGCACAGGGGGACAGGGTTATTTTTGGGGGAGCTGTTTTTT.

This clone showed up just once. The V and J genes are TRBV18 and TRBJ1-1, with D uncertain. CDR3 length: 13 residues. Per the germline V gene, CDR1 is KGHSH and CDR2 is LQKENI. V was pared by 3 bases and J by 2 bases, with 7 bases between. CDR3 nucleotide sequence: TGTGCCAGCTCACCCAACACAAACACTGAAGCTTTCTTT. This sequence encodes CASSPNTNTEAFF.

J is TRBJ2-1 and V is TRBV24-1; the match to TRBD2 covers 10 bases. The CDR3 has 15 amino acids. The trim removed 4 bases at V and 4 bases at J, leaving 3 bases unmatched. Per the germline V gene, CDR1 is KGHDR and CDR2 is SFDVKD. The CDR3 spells CATSEPGLAYNEQFF. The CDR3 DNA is TGTGCCACCAGTGAACCGGGACTAGCGTACAATGAGCAGTTCTTC.